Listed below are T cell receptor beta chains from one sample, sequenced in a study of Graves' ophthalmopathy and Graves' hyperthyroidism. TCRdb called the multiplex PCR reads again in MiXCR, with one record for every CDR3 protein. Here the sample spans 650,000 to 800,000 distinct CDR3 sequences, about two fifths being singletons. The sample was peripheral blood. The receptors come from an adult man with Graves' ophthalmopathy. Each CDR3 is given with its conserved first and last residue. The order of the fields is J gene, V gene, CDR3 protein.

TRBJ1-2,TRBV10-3,CASSYGRGNGYTF
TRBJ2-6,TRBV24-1,CATSEQDTGGAGGANVLTF
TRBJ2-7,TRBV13,CASSFPTEEQYF
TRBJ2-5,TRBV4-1,CASSQDPWASGRTKETQYF
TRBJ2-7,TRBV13,CASSSRRSSSYEQYF
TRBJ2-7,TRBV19,CASSLGSGTAMPYF
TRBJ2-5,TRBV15,CATSRDSGGHQPQYF
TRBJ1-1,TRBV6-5,CASNGDGKAFF
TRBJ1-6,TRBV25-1,CASSEFLSSYNSPLHF
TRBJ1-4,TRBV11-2,CASSPQGVVGKLFF
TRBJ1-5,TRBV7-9,CASSLADSLNQPQHF
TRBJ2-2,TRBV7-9,CASSLQPLYTGELFF
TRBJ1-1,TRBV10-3,CAISDRGNTEAFF
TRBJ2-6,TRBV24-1,CATSETAGTLNGANVLTF
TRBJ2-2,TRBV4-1,CASSQAQGYGELFF
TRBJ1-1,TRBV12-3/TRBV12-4,CASRPTGTGNTEAFF
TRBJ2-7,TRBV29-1,CSVRYSGSSYEQYF
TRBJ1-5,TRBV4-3,CASSQGRDLNQPQHF
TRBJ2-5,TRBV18,CASSPQSGTGRRETQYF
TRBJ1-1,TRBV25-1,CASSGTVTGEAFF
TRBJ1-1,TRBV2,CASRGALNTEAFF
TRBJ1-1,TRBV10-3,CAISRVLGEAFF
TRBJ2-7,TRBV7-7,CASSLGGGISEQYF
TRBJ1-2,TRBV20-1,CSATEEVVYGYTF
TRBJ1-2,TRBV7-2,CASSQTWTGGIRSDGYTF
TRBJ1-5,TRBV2,CASRVTEPQPQHF
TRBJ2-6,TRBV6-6,CASSYRTGSGANVLTF
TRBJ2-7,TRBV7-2,CASSSRDGHEQYF
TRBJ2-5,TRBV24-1,CATSDSDRAQPQYF
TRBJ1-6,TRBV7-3,CTSSFGGQGNSPLHF
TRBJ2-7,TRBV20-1,CSARDPRGETYEQYF
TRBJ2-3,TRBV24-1,CATSDLGREGSDTQYF
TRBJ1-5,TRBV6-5,CASSRQTINQPQHF
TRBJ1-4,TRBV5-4,CASSSAGGLRGEKLFF
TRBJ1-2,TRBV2,CASYSGEVGYGYTF
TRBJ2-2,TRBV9,CASSPHLLGNTGELFF
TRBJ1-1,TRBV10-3,CAISAREGAGGRTEAFF
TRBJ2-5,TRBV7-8,CASSLAGLAGGLQETQYF
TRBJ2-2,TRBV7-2,CASSRAPEGLVDGELFF
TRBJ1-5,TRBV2,CASSGTGASNQPQHF
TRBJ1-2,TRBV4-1,CASSRIQGRGGYGYTF
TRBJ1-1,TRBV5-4,CASSLYGDNTEAFF
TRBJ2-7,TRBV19,CASSIGSGPAVYEQYF
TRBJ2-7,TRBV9,CASSHSLAGGDEQYF
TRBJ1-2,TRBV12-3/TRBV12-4,CASASQVVSYGYTF
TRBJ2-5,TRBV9,CASSVGGGAGETQYF
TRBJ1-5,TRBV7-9,CASSYFAGGQPQHF
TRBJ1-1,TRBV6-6,CASKNREMYSEAFF
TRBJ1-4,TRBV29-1,CSVKTGVDEKLFF
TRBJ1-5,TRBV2,CASSLDPESQPQHF
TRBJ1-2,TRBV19,CASSIGVIGYTF
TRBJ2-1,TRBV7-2,CASSLRGSAYNEQFF
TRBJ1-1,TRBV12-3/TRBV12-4,CASSTWGREEAFF
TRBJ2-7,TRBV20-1,CSASVPSAYEQYF
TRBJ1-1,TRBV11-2,CASSLEGTDNKASNTEAFF